This T cell receptor beta chain was sequenced during a study of monozygotic twins with inflammatory bowel disease. Germline CDR1 LNHDA, CDR2 SQIVND (reference sequence). This CDR3 has 17 residues. The cDNA of both the TCRalpha and TCRbeta chains was subjected to two nested PCRs of 16 and 9 cycles. TCRdb reprocessed the 5' RACE reads and stores each CDR3 protein as one record, lacking DNA. Its table records some 300,000 distinct CDR3 sequences. A roughly 2.5 ml blood sample was drawn per donor. The sample comprised blood. The chain links TRBV19 to TRBJ2-1. The receptor was derived from a human donor with ulcerative colitis or Crohn's disease, or a healthy co-twin of an affected twin (not recorded which). CDR3 sequence: CASSIYVEFSPYNEQFF.